This T cell receptor beta chain was sequenced during a study of cytomegalovirus exposure and HLA in healthy donors. Primers included in the PCR were 60 Vbeta and 13 Jbeta primers. Measured with immunoSEQ multiplex PCR; TCRdb has only the in-frame clones, and not every one. The sample holds 150,000 to 200,000 clones; over 60% are singletons and the top ten take about 14%. Points on this clone: Its cognate antigen is unknown.

The V end lost 7 bases, the J end lost 5 bases, and 12 bases lay between the germline ends. Germline CDR1 reads SGHRS; CDR2 reads YFSETQ. The CDR3 covers 12 residues. Study observations and caveats: As a later analysis revealed, most CMV-associated TCR beta chains appeared HLA-restricted. Researchers reported that a few CMV-associated chains were confirmed in vitro as CMV antigen-specific. There were reportedly fewer N-insertions in an Asian-associated ancestry cluster than the roughly 610-donor mean, in a later analysis. In a later analysis, TCR beta V- and J-gene trimming was associated with a missense DCLRE1C variant.

The TCR was taken from a man aged 45-65 years in good health and CMV-seropositive. The rearrangement uses TRBV5-1 and TRBJ2-5; D perhaps matches TRBD1 (5 bases). Sample: PBMCs. The CDR3 nucleotides are TGCGCCAGCCAAGAACAGGCGGAGACCCAGTACTTC. Translating gives CASQEQAETQYF.